Listed below are T cell receptor beta chains from one sample, sequenced in a study of regulatory T cells in long-lasting Graves disease. One entry per CDR3 protein, called by TCRdb with MiXCR from the multiplex PCR reads. The sample carries about 400,000 distinct CDR3 sequences, around 20% recorded once. The sample in question was peripheral blood mononuclear cells (PBMCs), obtained when the disease was refractory, from a patient treated with antithyroid drugs. The receptors come from a female donor with Graves disease. The CDR3 runs from the conserved cysteine through the conserved F or W. The D gene is left open where the match is weak. Clone size appears in some rows only: once, few, many, or a class for an expanded clone.

J: TRBJ1-1; D: NA; size: NA; V: TRBV7-3; DNA: TGTGCCAGCAGCTCGGGACTCCCGGACGGTGAAGCTTTCTTT; CDR3: CASSSGLPDGEAFF
J: TRBJ2-7; D: NA; size: many; V: TRBV6-1; DNA: TGTGCCAGCAGCCCGGCCGGGACACGCTACGAGCAGTACTTC; CDR3: CASSPAGTRYEQYF
J: TRBJ1-2; D: NA; size: few; V: TRBV29-1; DNA: TGCAGCGTTGAAGATATCTCTAACTATGGCTACACCTTC; CDR3: CSVEDISNYGYTF
J: TRBJ2-4; D: NA; size: few; V: TRBV6-9; DNA: TGTGCCAGCAGTTATTGGACCGTACCTAGCATAGTAGCCAAAAACATTCAGTACTTC; CDR3: CASSYWTVPSIVAKNIQYF
J: TRBJ1-1; D: NA; size: few; V: TRBV7-9; DNA: TGTGCCAGCAGCTCGGAATCATGGAGGACTGAAGCTTTCTTT; CDR3: CASSSESWRTEAFF
J: TRBJ1-4; D: NA; size: NA; V: TRBV14; DNA: TGTGCCAGCAGCCATTTCGAGGGGGATAGACTGTTTTTT; CDR3: CASSHFEGDRLFF
J: TRBJ1-5; D: NA; size: NA; V: TRBV28; DNA: TGTGCCAGCAGCCGACGGGACATCTTAGGCCAGCCCCAGCATTTT; CDR3: CASSRRDILGQPQHF
J: TRBJ2-5; D: NA; size: many; V: TRBV7-9; DNA: TGTGCCAGCAGCTCGGACGGACAAGAGACCCAGTACTTC; CDR3: CASSSDGQETQYF
J: TRBJ2-2; D: TRBD1; size: few; V: TRBV29-1; DNA: TGCAGCGTTGAGGAGGAGACAGGGCTGAACACCGGGGAGCTGTTTTTT; CDR3: CSVEEETGLNTGELFF
J: TRBJ1-6; D: TRBD1; size: NA; V: TRBV6-5; DNA: TGTGCCAGCAGTTACTCTACCGGGACAGAAAAGAGCTCCTATAATTCACCCCTCCACTTT; CDR3: CASSYSTGTEKSSYNSPLHF
J: TRBJ2-7; D: TRBD2; size: NA; V: TRBV7-2; DNA: TGCGCCAGCAGCCTGGGGACTAGCGGAGTCTACGAGCAGTACTTC; CDR3: CASSLGTSGVYEQYF